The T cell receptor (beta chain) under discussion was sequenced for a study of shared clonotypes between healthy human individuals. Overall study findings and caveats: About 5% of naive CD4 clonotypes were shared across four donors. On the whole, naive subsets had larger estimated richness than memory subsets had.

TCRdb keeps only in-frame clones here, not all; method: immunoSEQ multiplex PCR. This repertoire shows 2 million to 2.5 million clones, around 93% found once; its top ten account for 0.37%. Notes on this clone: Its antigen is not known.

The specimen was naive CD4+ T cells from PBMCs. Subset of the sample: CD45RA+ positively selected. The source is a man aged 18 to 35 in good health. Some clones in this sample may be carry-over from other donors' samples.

The chain's CDR3 is CASSQDPRRDGYTF. DNA for the CDR3: TGCGCCAGCAGCCAAGATCCCCGGCGTGATGGCTACACCTTC. The rearrangement links TRBV4-3 to TRBJ1-2; no firm D call. The CDR3 contains 14 residues. Per the germline V gene, CDR1 is LGHNA and CDR2 is YSLEER. V lost 0 bases and J lost 6, with 11 bases in between.